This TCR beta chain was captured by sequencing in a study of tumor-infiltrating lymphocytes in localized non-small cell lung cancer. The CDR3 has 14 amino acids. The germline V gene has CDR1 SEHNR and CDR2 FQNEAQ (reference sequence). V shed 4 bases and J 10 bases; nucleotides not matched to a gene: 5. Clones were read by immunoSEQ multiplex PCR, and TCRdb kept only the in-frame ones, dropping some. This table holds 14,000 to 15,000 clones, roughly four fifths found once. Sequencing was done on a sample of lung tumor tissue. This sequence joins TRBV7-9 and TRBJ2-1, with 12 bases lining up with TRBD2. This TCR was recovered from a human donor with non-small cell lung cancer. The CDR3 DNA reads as TGTGCCAGCAGCTGGACTAGCGGGATCCGCGAGCAGTTCTTC. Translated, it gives CASSWTSGIREQFF.